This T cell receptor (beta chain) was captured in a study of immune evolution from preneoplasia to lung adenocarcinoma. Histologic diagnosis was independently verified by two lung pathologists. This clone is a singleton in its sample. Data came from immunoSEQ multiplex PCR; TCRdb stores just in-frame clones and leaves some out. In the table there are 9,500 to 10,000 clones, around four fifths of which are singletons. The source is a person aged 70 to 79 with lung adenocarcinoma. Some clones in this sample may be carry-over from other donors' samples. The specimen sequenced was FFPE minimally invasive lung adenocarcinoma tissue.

CDR3 region: CASSSRTGKTEAFF. The CDR3 DNA sequence: TGTGCCAGCAGCTCTAGGACAGGGAAGACTGAAGCTTTCTTT. The rearrangement uses TRBV7-2 and TRBJ1-1, with TRBD1 matching 8 bases. V trimming: 4 bases; J trimming: 5 bases; junction bases outside the gene matches: 6. CDR3 length: 14 residues. Germline lookup yields CDR1 SGHTA and CDR2 FQGNSA. Supplemented by reference TRBV7-2 and TRBJ1-1, the full variable domain reads GAGVSQSPSNKVTEKGKDVELRCDPISGHTALYWYRQSLGQGLEFLIYFQGNSAPDKSGLPSDRFSAERTGGSVSTLTIQRTQQEDSAVYLCASSSRTGKTEAFFGQGTRLTVV.